This entry describes one T cell receptor beta chain. The antigen is unknown. The record originates from a study of cytomegalovirus exposure and HLA in healthy donors. Turning to the study itself: As an earlier analysis found, some 170 million T cells yielded approximately 110 million unique TCR beta sequences.

Trimming stripped 8 bases from V and 3 bases from J, with 17 bases between. The CDR3 spans 14 residues. In germline, CDR1 is SNHLY, CDR2 FYNNEI. Study conclusions and caveats: Researchers reported from a later analysis that most CMV-associated TCR beta chains appeared HLA-restricted. Data from an earlier analysis indicated that most TCR beta V segments were productive either about 87% or about 30% of the time. Clonal expansion, a later analysis showed, was greater in HLA-associated TCR beta chains than in equally common others.

PCR used 60 Vbeta primers and 13 Jbeta primers. Libraries were prepared by immunoSEQ multiplex PCR; TCRdb keeps only in-frame clonotypes and omits some of them. In the table there are about 34,000 clones, approximately 87% of which are singletons. This TCR was sampled from a boy between 5 and 17 years old in good health and CMV-seronegative. The sequencing sample was made of PBMCs. The gene calls are TRBV2 and TRBJ2-7, with a tentative D call TRBD1 (6 bases). The CDR3 DNA sequence: TGTGCCAGCCAAATGACGGGACATCGCTACGAGCAGTACTTC. This sequence encodes CASQMTGHRYEQYF.